This T cell receptor (beta chain) stems from a study of T cells expressing NK-cell markers. The germline CDR1 and CDR2 sequences are SEHNR and FQNEAQ (reference sequence). There are 15 residues in the CDR3. UMIs were included in TCR beta cDNA generated by 5'RACE template switching. TCRdb reworked the 5' RACE reads into one entry per CDR3 protein, no DNA. The sample has 200,000 to 300,000 distinct CDR3 sequences; the top ten hold roughly 0.4%. This TCR derives from a man between 18 and 35 years old in good health. The sequenced sample consisted of blood T cells: a sorted CD56 or NKG2C T cell subset, CD4+ or CD8+ T cells, or bulk PBMC T cells (not recorded which). The rearrangement joins TRBV7-9 to TRBJ2-1; TCRdb designates TRBD2, a call that cannot be tested without DNA. The CDR3 spells CASSSDYGTYNEQFF.